Below, 16 T cell receptor beta chains from the same sample are listed, as sequenced in a study of identical twins. TCRdb reanalysed the 5' RACE reads using MiXCR and keeps one entry per CDR3 protein. The data show roughly 1.6 million distinct CDR3 sequences, around a third seen once. Sequencing was performed on cord blood. Receptors were obtained from a newborn girl in good health.

This clonotype was seen only a few times. The chain recombines TRBV11-2 with TRBJ2-4; perhaps TRBD1 as D (6 bases). The CDR3 is 15 residues long. V was trimmed by 6 bases and J by 2 bases, leaving 14 bases between them. In germline, CDR1 is SGHAT, CDR2 FQNNGV. The CDR3 reads CASRPLRDTKNIQYF. For the CDR3, the DNA is TGTGCCAGCAGGCCCCTCAGGGACACCAAAAACATTCAGTACTTC. Full variable domain (remainder filled in from reference TRBV11-2 and TRBJ2-4): EAGVAQSPRYKIIEKRQSVAFWCNPISGHATLYWYQQILGQGPKLLIQFQNNGVVDDSQLPKDRFSAERLKGVDSTLKIQPAKLEDSAVYLCASRPLRDTKNIQYFGAGTRLSVL.

V is TRBV4-1 and J is TRBJ2-3; 8 bases align to TRBD2. V was clipped by 4 bases and J by 2 bases; unmatched bases: 8. CDR1 is MGHRA, CDR2 YSYEKL, per germline. The CDR3 consists of 16 residues. The DNA for the CDR3 is TGCGCCAGCAGCCCCCGGACTAGCTACACCACAGATACGCAGTATTTT. Its protein product is CASSPRTSYTTDTQYF.

This clonotype was seen repeatedly, ten times or more. The J gene is TRBJ2-7, the V gene TRBV20-1; D is unresolved. CDR3 length: 11 amino acids. From germline, CDR1 is DFQATT and CDR2 SNEGSKA (reference sequence). Deletions cut 3 bases from V and 5 bases from J, with 8 bases between. CDR3 residues: CSARLRNEQYF. As DNA, the CDR3 is TGCAGTGCTAGGTTGAGGAACGAGCAGTACTTC.

The chain recombines TRBV20-1 with TRBJ2-2; no clear D. The CDR3 is 13 amino acids. CDR1 and CDR2 (germline): DFQATT, SNEGSKA (reference sequence). V was trimmed by 5 bases and J by 5 bases, leaving 12 bases between them. CDR3 in amino acids: CSALKIKTGELFF. The DNA of the CDR3 is TGCAGTGCTCTTAAGATTAAAACCGGGGAGCTGTTTTTT.

This clonotype occurred a few times. This CDR3 is CASSLYYSGELFF. In nucleotides, the CDR3 is TGTGCCAGCAGCTTATATTACTCCGGGGAGCTGTTTTTT. The chain joins TRBV7-2 to TRBJ2-2, with unresolved D. Germline V gene sequence: CDR1 SGHTA, CDR2 FQGNSA. The CDR3 extends over 13 amino acids. V lost 2 bases and J lost 6, with 7 bases in between.

V is TRBV11-2 and J is TRBJ2-3, with a possible D match to TRBD1 (5 bases). The CDR3 is 15 residues long. CDR1 is SGHAT and CDR2 is FQNNGV in the germline V gene. With 5 bases removed from V and 4 bases from J, the gap between germline ends came to 16 bases. Written as DNA, the CDR3 is TGTGCCAGCAGCCCCAGGACAATCAGGGCAGATACGCAGTATTTT. As protein: CASSPRTIRADTQYF.

This clonotype was counted a few times. J is TRBJ2-1 and V is TRBV14; a weak D match, TRBD2 (5 bases). V was pared by 1 base and J by 1 base, with 11 bases between. Germline-derived CDR1 and CDR2 are SGHDN and FVKESK. The CDR3 totals 16 residues. In nucleotides, the CDR3 is TGTGCCAGCAGCCAAGTACTAGATCGTTCCTACAATGAGCAGTTCTTC. Its protein product is CASSQVLDRSYNEQFF.

This chain links TRBV3-1 with TRBJ1-2; weak D call: TRBD1 (6 bases). Germline values: CDR1 LGHDT, CDR2 YNNKEL (reference sequence). CDR3 length: 14 amino acids. The V and J ends lost 2 bases and 5 bases respectively, with 12 bases between them. The DNA of the CDR3 is TGTGCCAGCAGCCAACCTCCGGGGGCATATGGCTACACCTTC. This gives the protein CASSQPPGAYGYTF.

The V and J genes are TRBV13 and TRBJ2-3; D remains ambiguous. The CDR3 has 16 residues. The V gene's germline CDR1 is PRHDT and CDR2 FYEKMQ (reference sequence). V was cut by 4 bases and J by 1 base, with 15 bases left in between. CDR3 region: CASSSATPQGTDTQYF. The CDR3, as DNA: TGTGCCAGCAGCTCAGCGACTCCCCAGGGCACAGATACGCAGTATTTT.

The gene calls are TRBV28 and TRBJ2-5; weak D call: TRBD1 (6 bases). Per the germline V gene, CDR1 is MDHEN and CDR2 is SYDVKM. The CDR3 length is 16 residues. V shed 4 bases and J shed 1 base, with 16 bases lying between them. CDR3 loop: CASSYVWDTVQETQYF. In DNA form, the CDR3 reads TGTGCCAGCAGTTACGTCTGGGACACCGTCCAAGAGACCCAGTACTTC.

The chain uses TRBV10-3 and TRBJ2-7; 8 nucleotides agree with TRBD1. The junction had 6 bases not matched to a gene; V was cut back by 1 base and J by 4 bases. The CDR3 length is 15 residues. Per the germline V gene, CDR1 is ENHRY and CDR2 is SYGVKD. The CDR3 DNA reads TGTGCCATCAGTGAGTATGGACAGGGACCGTACGAGCAGTACTTC. It is translated as CAISEYGQGPYEQYF.

In DNA, the CDR3 is TGCGCCAGCAGCCAAGACTTGGCGTCGAACACTGAAGCTTTCTTT. This codes for CASSQDLASNTEAFF. This chain uses TRBV4-1 with TRBJ1-1; D call uncertain. The length of the CDR3 is 15 residues. Per germline, CDR1 MGHRA and CDR2 YSYEKL. V lost 0 bases to trimming and J lost 1 base, with 9 bases between them.

The V call is TRBV4-1, the J call TRBJ2-2; no firm D call. CDR1 and CDR2 (germline): MGHRA, YSYEKL. The CDR3 runs to 16 residues. V lost 0 bases and J lost 0, with 8 bases in between. This chain's CDR3 is CASSQEANANTGELFF. CDR3 bases: TGCGCCAGCAGCCAAGAGGCTAACGCGAACACCGGGGAGCTGTTTTTT.

The chain is built from TRBV20-1 and TRBJ2-4; D possibly uses TRBD1 or TRBD2 (5 bases each). From germline, CDR1 is DFQATT and CDR2 SNEGSKA (reference sequence). Trimming removed 3 bases at V and 5 bases at J, with 11 bases between. The CDR3 totals 13 residues. CDR3 sequence reads: CSARAPGQNIQYF. The CDR3, as DNA: TGCAGTGCTAGGGCCCCGGGACAAAACATTCAGTACTTC.

This clonotype was seen more than once but under ten times. The chain employs TRBV25-1 and TRBJ1-2, with a tentative D call TRBD1 (6 bases). Trimming cost V 1 base and J 5 bases, with 17 bases left between them. This CDR3 has 16 amino acids. CDR1 and CDR2 (germline): MGHDK, SYGVNS. The CDR3 DNA sequence: TGTGCCAGCAGTGAATGGGGACACGGAGTCACGTATGGCTACACCTTC. Its protein product is CASSEWGHGVTYGYTF.

The chain couples TRBV20-1 to TRBJ2-1; 9 nucleotides match TRBD2. The CDR3 has 16 amino acids. CDR1 is DFQATT and CDR2 is SNEGSKA in the germline V gene (reference sequence). The ends lost 1 base at V and 3 bases at J; junction bases unmatched: 7. CDR3 residues: CSARVGTSWFYNEQFF. The CDR3 coding sequence is TGCAGTGCTAGAGTCGGGACTAGCTGGTTCTACAATGAGCAGTTCTTC.